The clone carrying this T cell receptor (beta chain) was observed a few times. Antigen unknown. This specimen comes from a study of radiotherapy plus CTLA-4 blockade in lung cancer. At the level of the study: Objective responses emerged in 18% of patients, and 30% to 40% attained disease control.

TCRdb's copy holds only in-frame clones and misses some; the assay was immunoSEQ multiplex PCR. Here the sample spans under 25,000 clones, around 72% being singletons. This CDR3 has 18 amino acids. V lost 0 bases and J 5 bases, leaving 19 bases between the germline ends. Germline loops: CDR1 LNHNV, CDR2 YYDKDF (reference sequence). Focal radiation plus CTLA-4 blockade with ipilimumab was administered to patients who had chemo-refractory metastatic non-small-cell lung cancer. Study observations and caveats: There was expansion of tumor-derived TCR clones in blood after radiotherapy plus ipilimumab. Early blood T cell clone changes and increased post-radiation serum interferon-beta were reportedly the strongest response predictors.

The clonotype was recovered from a human donor with non-small cell lung cancer who had stable disease on radiotherapy plus ipilimumab. This chain links TRBV15 with TRBJ2-2; perhaps D is TRBD1 or TRBD2 (5 bases each). Material: peripheral blood, obtained from a patient treated with radiotherapy plus ipilimumab. CDR3 residues: CATSRELRTLRGTGELFF. The CDR3 nucleotides read TGTGCCACCAGCAGAGAACTCAGGACTCTAAGGGGTACCGGGGAGCTGTTTTTT.